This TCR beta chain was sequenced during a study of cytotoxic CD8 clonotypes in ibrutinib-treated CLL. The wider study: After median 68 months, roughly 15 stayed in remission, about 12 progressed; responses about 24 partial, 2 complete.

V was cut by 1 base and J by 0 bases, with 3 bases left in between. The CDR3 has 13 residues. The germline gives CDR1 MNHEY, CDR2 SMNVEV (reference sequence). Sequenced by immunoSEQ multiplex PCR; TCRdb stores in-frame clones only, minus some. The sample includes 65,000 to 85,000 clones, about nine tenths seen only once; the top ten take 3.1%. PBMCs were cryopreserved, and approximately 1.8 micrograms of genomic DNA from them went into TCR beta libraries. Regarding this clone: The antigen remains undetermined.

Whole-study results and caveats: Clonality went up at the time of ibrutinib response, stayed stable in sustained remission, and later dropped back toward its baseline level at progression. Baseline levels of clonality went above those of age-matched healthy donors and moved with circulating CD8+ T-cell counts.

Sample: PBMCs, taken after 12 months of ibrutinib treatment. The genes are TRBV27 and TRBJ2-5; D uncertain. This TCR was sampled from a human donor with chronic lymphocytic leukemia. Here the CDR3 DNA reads TGTGCCAGCAGTTTATGGGACCAAGAGACCCAGTACTTC. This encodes CASSLWDQETQYF.